The clone carrying this T cell receptor (beta chain) showed up many times. Mismatch with germline at one junction end may stem from a read error. cDNA synthesis used a TRAV/TRBV-specific primer set for both chains. Using a constant-region primer together with a V-primer adapter, TCRs were subjected to 15 to 20 PCR cycles of amplification. TCRdb reanalysed the reads using MiXCR and keeps one entry per CDR3 protein. The repertoire holds 95,000 to 100,000 distinct CDR3 sequences, around 20% seen once, with 4.1% in the top ten. The source of the sample is a study of low-dose radiotherapy and immunotherapy resistance in tumors. Across the study: The regimen for patients comprised intravenous nivolumab 240 mg every two weeks plus intravenous ipilimumab 1 mg/kg every six weeks.

The time point is: after trial treatment. Treatment defined: LDRT plus nivolumab, ipilimumab, low-dose cyclophosphamide and aspirin (RACIN trial). Donors, who were enrolled in a single-arm phase I dose-escalation trial, received nivolumab, ipilimumab, aspirin, low-dose cyclophosphamide and low-dose radiotherapy. CDR1 LGHNT and CDR2 FRNRAP come from the germline V gene. The CDR3 sequence is 12 residues long. The chain is built from TRBV12-5 and TRBJ2-7; no firm D call. Sequences were derived from PBMCs, sampled after low-dose radiotherapy plus immunotherapy. This receptor was obtained from a male donor with prostate cancer. CDR3 protein: CASGFPSHEQYF. The DNA for the CDR3 is TGTGCTAGTGGTTTCCCCTCCCACGAGCAGTACTTC.